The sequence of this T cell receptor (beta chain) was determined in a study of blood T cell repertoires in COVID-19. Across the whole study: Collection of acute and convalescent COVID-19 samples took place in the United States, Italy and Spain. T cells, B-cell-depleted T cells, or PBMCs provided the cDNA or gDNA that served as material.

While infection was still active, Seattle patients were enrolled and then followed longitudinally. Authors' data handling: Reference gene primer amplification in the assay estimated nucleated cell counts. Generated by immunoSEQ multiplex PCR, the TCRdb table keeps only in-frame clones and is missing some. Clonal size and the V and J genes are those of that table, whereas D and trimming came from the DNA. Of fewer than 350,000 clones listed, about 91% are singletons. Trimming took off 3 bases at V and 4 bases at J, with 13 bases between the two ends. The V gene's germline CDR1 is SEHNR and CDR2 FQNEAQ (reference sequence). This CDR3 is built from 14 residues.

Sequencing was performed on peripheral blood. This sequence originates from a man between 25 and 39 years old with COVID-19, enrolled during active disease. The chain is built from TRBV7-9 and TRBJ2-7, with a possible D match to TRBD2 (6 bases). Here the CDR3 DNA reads TGTGCCAGCAGCTTGAACCTGGAGGGGTACGAGCAGTACTTC. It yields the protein CASSLNLEGYEQYF.